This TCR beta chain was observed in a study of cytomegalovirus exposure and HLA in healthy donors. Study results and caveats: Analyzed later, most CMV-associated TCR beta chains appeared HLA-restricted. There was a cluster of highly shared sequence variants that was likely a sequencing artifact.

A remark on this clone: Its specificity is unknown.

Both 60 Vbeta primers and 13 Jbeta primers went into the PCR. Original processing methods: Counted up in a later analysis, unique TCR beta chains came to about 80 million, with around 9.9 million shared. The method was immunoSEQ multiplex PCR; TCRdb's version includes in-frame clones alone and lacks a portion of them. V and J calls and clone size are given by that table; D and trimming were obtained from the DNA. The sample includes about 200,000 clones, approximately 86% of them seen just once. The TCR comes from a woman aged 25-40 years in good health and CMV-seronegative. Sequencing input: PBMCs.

Here the CDR3 reads CASSLDRQGTNNEQFF. In DNA, the CDR3 is TGTGCCAGCAGCCTCGACAGACAGGGGACCAACAATGAGCAGTTCTTC. The chain carries TRBV11-2 and TRBJ2-1; 8 bases agree with TRBD1. Looked up from germline, CDR1 is SGHAT and CDR2 is FQNNGV. Trimming at V came to 5 bases and at J to 5 bases, leaving 11 bases not matched to a gene. This CDR3 is built from 16 residues.